The TCR beta chain under discussion was sequenced for a study of naive and memory T cell subsets. General study findings and limits: Between naive and memory subsets, TCR abundance power law exponents differed.

Cells stained for CD3, CD4, CD8, CD45RA and CD27 were sorted into four subsets. Two oligonucleotides, mixed equimolar, formed the beta constant-region primer covering TRBC1 and TRBC2. TCRdb reprocessed the UMI-ligation and nested PCR reads via MiXCR and lists one record per CDR3 protein. The sample lists about 21,000 distinct CDR3 sequences, around 10% occurring once. The ends were cut back, 3 bases at V and 1 base at J, with 10 bases in the middle. Germline V CDR1 and CDR2: MDHEN, SYDVKM. CDR3 size: 14 residues. With regard to this clonotype: Its target is not known.

The receptor was isolated from a human donor in good health. This sequence joins TRBV28 and TRBJ2-7, with a tentative D call TRBD2 (6 bases). Sequenced input: central memory CD8+ T cells from blood. CDR3 sequence: CASSLGGTSYEQYF. The CDR3 coding sequence is TGTGCCAGCAGTTTGGGCGGGACTTCCTACGAGCAGTACTTC.